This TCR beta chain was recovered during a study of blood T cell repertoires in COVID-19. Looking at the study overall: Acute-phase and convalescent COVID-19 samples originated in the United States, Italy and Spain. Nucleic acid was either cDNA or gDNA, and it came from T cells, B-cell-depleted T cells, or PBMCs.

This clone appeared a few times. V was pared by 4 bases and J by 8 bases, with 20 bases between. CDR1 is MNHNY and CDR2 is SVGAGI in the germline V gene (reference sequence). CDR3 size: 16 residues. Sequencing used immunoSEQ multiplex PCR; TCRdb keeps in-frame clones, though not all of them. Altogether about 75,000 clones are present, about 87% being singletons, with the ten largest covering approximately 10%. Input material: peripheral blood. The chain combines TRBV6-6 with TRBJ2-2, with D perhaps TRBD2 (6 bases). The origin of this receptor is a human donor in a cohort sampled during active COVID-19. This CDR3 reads CASSSHGTLLMGELFF. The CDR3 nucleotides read TGTGCCAGCAGTTCCCACGGGACTCTCCTCATGGGGGAGCTGTTTTTT.